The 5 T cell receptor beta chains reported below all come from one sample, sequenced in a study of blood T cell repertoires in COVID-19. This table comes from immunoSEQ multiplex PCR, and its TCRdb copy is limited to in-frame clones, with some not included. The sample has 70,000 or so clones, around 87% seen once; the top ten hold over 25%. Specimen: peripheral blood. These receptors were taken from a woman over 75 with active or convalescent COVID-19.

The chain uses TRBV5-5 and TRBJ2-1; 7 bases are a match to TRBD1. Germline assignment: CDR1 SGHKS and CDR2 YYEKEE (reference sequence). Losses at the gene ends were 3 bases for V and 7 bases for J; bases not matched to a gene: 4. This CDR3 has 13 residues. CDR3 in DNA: TGTGCCAGCAGCTGGACAGGCCCAAATGAGCAGTTCTTC. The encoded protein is CASSWTGPNEQFF.

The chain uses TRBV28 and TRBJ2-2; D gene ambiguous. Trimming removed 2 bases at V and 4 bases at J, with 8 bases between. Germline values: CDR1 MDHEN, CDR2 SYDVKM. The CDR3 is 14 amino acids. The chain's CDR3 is CASSLPNPTGELFF. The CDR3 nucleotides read TGTGCCAGCAGTTTACCTAACCCCACCGGGGAGCTGTTTTTT. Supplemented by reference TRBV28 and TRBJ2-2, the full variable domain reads DVKVTQSSRYLVKRTGEKVFLECVQDMDHENMFWYRQDPGLGLRLIYFSYDVKMKEKGDIPEGYSVSREKKERFSLILESASTNQTSMYLCASSLPNPTGELFFGEGSRLTVL.

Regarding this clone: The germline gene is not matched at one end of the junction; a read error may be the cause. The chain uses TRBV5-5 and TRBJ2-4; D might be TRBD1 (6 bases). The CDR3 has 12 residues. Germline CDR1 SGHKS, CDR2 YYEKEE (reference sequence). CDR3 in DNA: TGTGCCAGCAGTTGGGGCCGGGACACTCACCACTTC. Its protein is CASSWGRDTHHF.

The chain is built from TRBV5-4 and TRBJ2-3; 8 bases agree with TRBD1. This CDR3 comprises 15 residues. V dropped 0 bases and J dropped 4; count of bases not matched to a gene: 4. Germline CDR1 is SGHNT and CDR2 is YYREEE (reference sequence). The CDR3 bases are TGTGCCAGCAGCTTGGGACAGGGGTGGGCAGATACGCAGTATTTT. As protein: CASSLGQGWADTQYF.

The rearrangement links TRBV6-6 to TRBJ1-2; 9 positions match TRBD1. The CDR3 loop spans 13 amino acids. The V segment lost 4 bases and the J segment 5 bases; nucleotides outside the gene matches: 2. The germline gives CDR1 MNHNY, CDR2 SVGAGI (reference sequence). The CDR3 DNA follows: TGTGCCAGCAGTTGGACAGGGGAATATGGCTACACCTTC. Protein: CASSWTGEYGYTF.